A single sample is the source of the 14 T cell receptor beta chains below, sequenced in a study of T cell repertoires in cytomegalovirus infection. Each CDR3 protein is one row after TCRdb ran MiXCR on the reads. The sample yields approximately 160,000 distinct CDR3 sequences, approximately 17% seen once. The sample was CD8+ T cells from PBMCs. The receptors were gathered from a human donor in good health (CMV status not recorded). Some clones in this sample may be carry-over from other donors' samples.

The gene calls are TRBV11-2 and TRBJ2-3; D assignment may be TRBD1 or TRBD2 (5 bases each). V was pared by 2 bases and J by 1 base, with 7 bases between. Germline V CDR1 and CDR2: SGHAT, FQNNGV. The CDR3 totals 14 residues. CDR3 amino acids: CASSLRGRTDTQYF. The CDR3, as DNA: TGTGCCAGCAGCTTAAGGGGACGCACAGATACGCAGTATTTT.

With respect to this clonotype: The junction departs from germline at one end; a sequencing error may be responsible. The chain carries TRBV7-2 and TRBJ2-7; D might be TRBD1 (6 bases). The CDR3 is 16 amino acids. Germline CDR1 reads SGHTA; CDR2 reads FQGNSA. The CDR3 reads CVSRGGSGRNSYEQYF. Written as DNA, the CDR3 is TGTGTCAGCCGAGGGGGTTCCGGTCGGAATTCCTACGAGCAGTACTTC.

In its sample, this clonotype was seen a few times. V usage is TRBV10-1 and J usage is TRBJ2-3; TRBD2 matches 8 bases. This CDR3 region has 15 residues. Germline CDR1 and CDR2: WNHNN and SYGVQD (reference sequence). V trimming: 6 bases; J trimming: 6 bases; junction bases outside the gene matches: 11. In DNA, the CDR3 is TGCGCCAGCAGGGCCGGGACTAGTCCCATGGATACGCAGTATTTT. The encoded protein is CASRAGTSPMDTQYF.

This clonotype has just a few counts. The genes are TRBV15 and TRBJ2-1, with a possible D match to TRBD1 (6 bases). The CDR3 consists of 14 residues. The germline V gene encodes CDR1 LNHNV and CDR2 YYDKDF (reference sequence). V dropped 3 bases and J dropped 4 bases, with 10 bases sitting between them. The CDR3 sequence is CATSSDGTYNEQFF. CDR3 coding DNA: TGTGCCACCAGCAGCGACGGGACATACAATGAGCAGTTCTTC.

This clonotype was counted ten times or more. The chain uses TRBV7-2 and TRBJ2-2; the D gene is possibly TRBD1 (5 bases). CDR1 is SGHTA, CDR2 FQGNSA, per germline. The CDR3 length is 17 residues. Trimming left V 8 bases short and J 1 base short, with 20 bases between. CDR3 sequence reads: CASPQAGLTENTGELFF. The CDR3 DNA reads as TGTGCCAGCCCCCAGGCAGGCCTGACAGAGAACACCGGGGAGCTGTTTTTT.

V is TRBV2 and J is TRBJ2-1; 13 nucleotides align to TRBD2. V lost 6 bases, J lost 7 bases, and 6 bases stayed unmatched. The germline CDR1 and CDR2 sequences are SNHLY and FYNNEI. This CDR3 contains 15 residues. The CDR3, as DNA: TGTGCCAGCAGCCAGACTAGCGGGAGGCTAAATGAGCAGTTCTTC. It codes for CASSQTSGRLNEQFF.

This clonotype was observed a handful of times. V gene TRBV7-8 combines with J gene TRBJ2-1; D is uncertain. The V and J ends lost 6 bases and 7 bases respectively, with 7 bases between them. This CDR3 contains 11 residues. Per the germline V gene, CDR1 is SGHVS and CDR2 is FQNEAQ. The CDR3 reads CASRKGNEQFF. Here the CDR3 DNA reads TGTGCCAGCAGAAAAGGGAATGAGCAGTTCTTC.

This rearrangement joins TRBV19 to TRBJ2-4; 8 bases match TRBD2. CDR3 size: 15 residues. CDR1 and CDR2 from the germline V gene are LNHDA and SQIVND (reference sequence). Trimming removed 2 bases from V and 7 bases from J; junction bases left unmatched: 7. DNA for the CDR3: TGTGCCAGTAGTATAACCTCGGGGGGGACGAACATTCAGTACTTC. Its protein product is CASSITSGGTNIQYF.

This clonotype was seen a handful of times. The V gene is TRBV7-9, the J gene TRBJ1-1; a weak D match, TRBD1 (5 bases). The CDR3 is 13 amino acids. Trimming pared 5 bases from V and 2 bases from J, leaving 9 bases between. Germline CDR1 reads SEHNR; CDR2 reads FQNEAQ (reference sequence). This chain's CDR3 is CASSRDGNTEAFF. The CDR3 DNA follows: TGTGCCAGCAGCCGGGACGGCAACACTGAAGCTTTCTTT.

This chain joins TRBV7-8 and TRBJ1-4; D ambiguous. The germline CDR1 and CDR2 sequences are SGHVS and FQNEAQ. CDR3 length: 14 residues. V shed 3 bases and J shed 0 bases, with 5 bases lying between them. The chain's CDR3 is CASSFLTTNEKLFF. For the CDR3, the DNA is TGTGCCAGCAGCTTCTTAACAACTAATGAAAAACTGTTTTTT. The full variable domain, rest sourced from reference TRBV7-8 and TRBJ1-4, is GAGVSQSPRYKVAKRGQDVALRCDPISGHVSLFWYQQALGQGPEFLTYFQNEAQLDKSGLPSDRFFAERPEGSVSTLKIQRTQQEDSAVYLCASSFLTTNEKLFFGSGTQLSVL.

This clonotype turned up a few times. This chain connects TRBV19 to TRBJ1-1; D not resolved. This CDR3 has 16 amino acids. CDR1 and CDR2 (germline): LNHDA, SQIVND (reference sequence). V lost 5 bases and J lost 0, with 16 bases in between. CDR3 in amino acids: CASSFRTQAMNTEAFF. The CDR3 bases are TGTGCCAGTAGTTTCAGGACTCAAGCCATGAACACTGAAGCTTTCTTT.

V gene TRBV6-8 combines with J gene TRBJ2-1, with 9 bases identical to TRBD2. With V trimmed by 7 bases and J by 8 bases, 12 bases remained unmatched. The germline CDR1 and CDR2 sequences are MNHGY and SAAAGT. The CDR3 spans 15 residues. The CDR3 is CASIFGTSYNDEQFF. The CDR3 DNA is TGTGCCAGCATCTTCGGGACTAGCTATAACGATGAGCAGTTCTTC.

The chain is built from TRBV25-1 and TRBJ2-7, with 11 bases lining up with TRBD1. J gave up 4 bases and V 6 bases, and 8 bases lay outside the gene matches. Germline CDR1 and CDR2: MGHDK and SYGVNS. The CDR3 has 15 amino acids. This CDR3 reads CASSDRDRGTYEQYF. In DNA form, the CDR3 reads TGTGCCAGCAGCGACCGGGACAGGGGGACGTACGAGCAGTACTTC.

The sample holds many counts of this clonotype. The V call is TRBV7-2, the J call TRBJ2-1; unclear D gene. The germline gives CDR1 SGHTA, CDR2 FQGNSA. The CDR3 loop spans 15 amino acids. Deletions cut 4 bases from V and 0 bases from J, with 10 bases between. The CDR3 DNA reads TGTGCCAGCAGCTCCGACTTGAACTCCTACAATGAGCAGTTCTTC. Its translation is CASSSDLNSYNEQFF.